Listed below are T cell receptor beta chains from one sample, sequenced in a study of blood T cell repertoires in COVID-19. The assay was immunoSEQ multiplex PCR, and TCRdb's table has in-frame clones only and misses some. Of approximately 300,000 clones detected, approximately 91% appear once; the ten largest clones hold 5.2%. The sample taken for sequencing was PBMCs or T cells enriched from blood (not recorded which). These receptors were collected from a man in his 60s who had recovered from COVID-19. Each CDR3 is given with its conserved first and last residue. A D gene is named only where the DNA matches it firmly. A row's size may be missing; if present it is once, few, many or a size class.

TRBJ2-1 TRBD2 TRBV7-8 . CASSERDYQLGDEQFF TGTGCCAGCAGCGAGAGGGACTACCAACTGGGCGATGAGCAGTTCTTC
TRBJ1-5 . TRBV28 few CASSTGFEPQHF TGTGCCAGCAGCACAGGGTTTGAGCCCCAGCATTTT
TRBJ2-7 . TRBV11-2 . CASSSWGHPYEQYF TGTGCCAGCAGCTCCTGGGGACACCCCTACGAGCAGTACTTC
TRBJ2-1 . TRBV13 . CACNRRQDPYNEQFF TGTGCCTGCAATCGGAGACAGGATCCTTACAATGAGCAGTTCTTC
TRBJ2-3 TRBD2 TRBV15 . CATSTSERERHTQYF TGTGCCACCAGCACCAGCGAGCGGGAGCGTCATACGCAGTATTTT
TRBJ2-7 TRBD1 TRBV4-2 . CASSQVTAGGTYEQYF TGTGCCAGCAGCCAAGTTACGGCAGGGGGCACCTACGAGCAGTACTTC
TRBJ2-1 . TRBV2 . CASSPGNSYNEQFF TGTGCCAGCAGCCCAGGAAACTCCTACAATGAGCAGTTCTTC
TRBJ2-1 TRBD2 TRBV3-1/TRBV3-2 . CASSQAGTILSSYNEQFF TGTGCCAGCAGCCAGGCCGGGACTATTCTAAGCTCCTACAATGAGCAGTTCTTC
TRBJ1-5 TRBD1 TRBV6-6 . CASSSGGYSNQPQHF TGTGCCAGCAGTTCAGGGGGCTATAGCAATCAGCCCCAGCATTTT
TRBJ1-5 . TRBV10-3 . CAISESGPIYQPQHF TGTGCCATCAGTGAGTCGGGGCCCATTTATCAGCCCCAGCATTTT
TRBJ1-6 TRBD1 TRBV19 . CASSGTGVSPLHF TGTGCCAGTAGCGGGACAGGGGTTTCACCCCTCCACTTT
TRBJ2-4 . TRBV2 few CASRDGTGGNIQYF TGTGCCAGCAGGGACGGGACTGGTGGTAACATTCAGTACTTC
TRBJ2-7 . TRBV19 . CASSPGQRFYEQYF TGTGCCAGTAGCCCCGGACAGCGATTCTACGAGCAGTACTTC
TRBJ2-1 TRBD1 TRBV19 . CASSWTGPSNEQFF TGTGCCAGTAGTTGGACAGGGCCGTCCAATGAGCAGTTCTTC